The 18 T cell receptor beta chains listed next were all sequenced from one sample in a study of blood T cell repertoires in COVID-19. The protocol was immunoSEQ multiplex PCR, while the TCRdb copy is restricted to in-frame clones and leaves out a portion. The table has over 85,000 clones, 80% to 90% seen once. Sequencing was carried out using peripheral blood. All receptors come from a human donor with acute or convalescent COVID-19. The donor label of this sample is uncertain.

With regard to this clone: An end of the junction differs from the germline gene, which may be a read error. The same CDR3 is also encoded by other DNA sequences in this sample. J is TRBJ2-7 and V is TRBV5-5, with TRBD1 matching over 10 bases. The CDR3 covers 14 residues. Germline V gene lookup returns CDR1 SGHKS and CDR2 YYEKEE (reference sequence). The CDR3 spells CASSYGQGGYEQYF. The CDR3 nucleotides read TGCGCCAGCAGCTATGGACAGGGGGGTTACGAGCAGTACTTC. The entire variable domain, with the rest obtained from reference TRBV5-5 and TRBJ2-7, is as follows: DAGVTQSPTHLIKTRGQQVTLRCSPISGHKSVSWYQQVLGQGPQFIFQYYEKEERGRGNFPDRFSARQFPNYSSELNVNALLLGDSALYLCASSYGQGGYEQYFGPGTRLTVT.

CDR3 DNA sequence: TGCGCCAGCAGGGAGAGGGACAATCAGCCCCAGCATTTT. This gives the protein CASRERDNQPQHF. V gene TRBV5-1 combines with J gene TRBJ1-5, with unresolved D. The V gene's germline CDR1 is SGHRS and CDR2 YFSETQ. There are 13 residues in the CDR3. V was clipped by 5 bases and J by 3 bases, with 9 bases between them.

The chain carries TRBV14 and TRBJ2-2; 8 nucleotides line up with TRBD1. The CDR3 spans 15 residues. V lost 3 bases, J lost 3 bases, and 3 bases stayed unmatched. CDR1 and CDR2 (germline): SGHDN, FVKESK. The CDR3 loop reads CASSHRGPDTGELFF. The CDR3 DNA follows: TGTGCCAGCAGCCACAGGGGGCCCGACACCGGGGAGCTGTTTTTT.

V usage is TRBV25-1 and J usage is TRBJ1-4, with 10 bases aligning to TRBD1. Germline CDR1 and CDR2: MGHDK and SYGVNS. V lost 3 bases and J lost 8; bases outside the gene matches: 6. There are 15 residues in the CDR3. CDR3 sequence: CASSDPGQGNEKLFF. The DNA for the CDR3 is TGTGCCAGCAGTGACCCGGGACAGGGGAACGAAAAACTGTTTTTT.

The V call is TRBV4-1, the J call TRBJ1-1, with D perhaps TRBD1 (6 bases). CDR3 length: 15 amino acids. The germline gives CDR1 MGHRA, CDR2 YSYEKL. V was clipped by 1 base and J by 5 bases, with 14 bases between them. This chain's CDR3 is CASSQVGGGATEAFF. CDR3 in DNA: TGCGCCAGCAGCCAAGTTGGGGGGGGCGCGACTGAAGCTTTCTTT.

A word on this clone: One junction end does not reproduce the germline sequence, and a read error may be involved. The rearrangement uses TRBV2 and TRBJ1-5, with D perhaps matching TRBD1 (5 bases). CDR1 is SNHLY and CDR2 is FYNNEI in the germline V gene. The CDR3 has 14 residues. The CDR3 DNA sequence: TGTGCCAGCGGTGACAGATATAGCAATCAGCCCCAGCATTTT. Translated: CASGDRYSNQPQHF. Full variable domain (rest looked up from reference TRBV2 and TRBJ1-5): EPEVTQTPSHQVTQMGQEVILRCVPISNHLYFYWYRQILGQKVEFLVSFYNNEISEKSEIFDDQFSVERPDGSNFTLKIRSTKLEDSAMYFCASGDRYSNQPQHFGDGTRLSIL.

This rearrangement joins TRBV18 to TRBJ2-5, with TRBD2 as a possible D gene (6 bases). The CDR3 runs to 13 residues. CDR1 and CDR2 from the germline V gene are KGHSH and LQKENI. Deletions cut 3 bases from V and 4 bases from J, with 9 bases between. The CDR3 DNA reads TGTGCCAGCTCACCTCCGGGGGTAGAGACCCAGTACTTC. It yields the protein CASSPPGVETQYF.

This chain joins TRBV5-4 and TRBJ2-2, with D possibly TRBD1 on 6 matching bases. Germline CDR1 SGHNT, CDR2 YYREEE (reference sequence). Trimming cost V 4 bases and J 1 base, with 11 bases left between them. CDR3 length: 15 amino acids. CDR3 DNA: TGTGCCAGCAGCCTCGCGACAGGGAACACCGGGGAGCTGTTTTTT. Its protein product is CASSLATGNTGELFF.

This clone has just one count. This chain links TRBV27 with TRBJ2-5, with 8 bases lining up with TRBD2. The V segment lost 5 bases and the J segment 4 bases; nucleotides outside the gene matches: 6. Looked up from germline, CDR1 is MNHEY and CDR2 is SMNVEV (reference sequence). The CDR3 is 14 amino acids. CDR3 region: CASSMAGTRETQYF. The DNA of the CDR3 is TGTGCCAGCAGTATGGCAGGGACTAGAGAGACCCAGTACTTC.

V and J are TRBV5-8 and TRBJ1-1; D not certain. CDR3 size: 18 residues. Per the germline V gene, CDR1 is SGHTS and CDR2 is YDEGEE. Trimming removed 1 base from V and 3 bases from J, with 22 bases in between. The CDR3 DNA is TGTGCCAGCAGCTTGTATAGGTACGGCGGACTCGGGGACACTGAAGCTTTCTTT. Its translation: CASSLYRYGGLGDTEAFF.

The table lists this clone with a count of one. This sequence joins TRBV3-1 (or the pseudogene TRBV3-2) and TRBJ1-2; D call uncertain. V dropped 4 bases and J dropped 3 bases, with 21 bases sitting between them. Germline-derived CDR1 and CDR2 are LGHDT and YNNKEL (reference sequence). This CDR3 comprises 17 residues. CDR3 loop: CASSLGRRVGSHYGYTF. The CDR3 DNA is TGTGCCAGCAGCCTCGGGCGGAGGGTTGGGTCTCACTATGGCTACACCTTC.

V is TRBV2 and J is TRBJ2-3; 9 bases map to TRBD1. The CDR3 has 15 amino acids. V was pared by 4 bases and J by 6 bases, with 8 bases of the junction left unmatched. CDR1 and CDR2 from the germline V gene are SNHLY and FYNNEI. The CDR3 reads CASSGGTGNRDTQYF. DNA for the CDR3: TGTGCCAGCAGTGGGGGGACAGGGAACCGGGATACGCAGTATTTT.

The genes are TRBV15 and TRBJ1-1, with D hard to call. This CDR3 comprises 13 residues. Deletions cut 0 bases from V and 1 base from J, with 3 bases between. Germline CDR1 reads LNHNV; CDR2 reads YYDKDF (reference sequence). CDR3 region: CATSRDRNTEAFF. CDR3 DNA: TGTGCCACCAGCAGAGATAGGAACACTGAAGCTTTCTTT.

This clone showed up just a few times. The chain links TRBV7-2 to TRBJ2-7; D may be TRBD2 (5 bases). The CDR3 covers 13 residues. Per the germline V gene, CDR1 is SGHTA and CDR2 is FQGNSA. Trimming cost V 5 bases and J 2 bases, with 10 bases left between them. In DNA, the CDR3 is TGTGCCAGCAGCCGGCGGGTTACCTACGAGCAGTACTTC. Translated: CASSRRVTYEQYF.

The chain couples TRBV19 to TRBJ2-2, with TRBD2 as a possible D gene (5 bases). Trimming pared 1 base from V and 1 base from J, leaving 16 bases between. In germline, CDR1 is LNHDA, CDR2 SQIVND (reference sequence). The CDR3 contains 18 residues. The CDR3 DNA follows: TGTGCCAGTAGTATAGTTAACGGACTCTCCCTGAACACCGGGGAGCTGTTTTTT. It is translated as CASSIVNGLSLNTGELFF.

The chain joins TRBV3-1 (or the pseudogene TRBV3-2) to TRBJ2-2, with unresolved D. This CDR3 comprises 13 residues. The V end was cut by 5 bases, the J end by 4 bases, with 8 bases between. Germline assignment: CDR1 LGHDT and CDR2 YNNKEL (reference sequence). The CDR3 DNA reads TGTGCCAGCAGCTATCTGGCCACCGGGGAGCTGTTTTTT. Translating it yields CASSYLATGELFF.

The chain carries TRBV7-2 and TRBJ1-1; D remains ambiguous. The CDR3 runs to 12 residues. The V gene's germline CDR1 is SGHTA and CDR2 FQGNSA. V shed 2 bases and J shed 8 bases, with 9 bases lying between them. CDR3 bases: TGTGCCAGCAGCTTAAAGCCCGTCGAAGCTTTCTTT. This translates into CASSLKPVEAFF.

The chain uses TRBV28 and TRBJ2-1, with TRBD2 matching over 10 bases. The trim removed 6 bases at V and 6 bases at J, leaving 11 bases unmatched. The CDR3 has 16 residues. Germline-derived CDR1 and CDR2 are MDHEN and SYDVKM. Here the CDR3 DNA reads TGTGCCAGCAGCTGGGCAGCGGGGGGGCCCAGCAATGAGCAGTTCTTC. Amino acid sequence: CASSWAAGGPSNEQFF.